This T cell receptor beta chain came from a study of blood T cell repertoires in COVID-19. Whole-study context: COVID-19 samples collected from the United States, Italy and Spain covered acute and convalescent phases. Nucleic acid was either cDNA or gDNA, and it came from T cells, B-cell-depleted T cells, or PBMCs.

In the original analysis: Reference gene primer amplification yielded estimated nucleated cell counts. The data were produced by immunoSEQ multiplex PCR, yet TCRdb's version contains in-frame clones alone and is incomplete. The V and J calls and clone size come from that table; D and trimming were worked out from the DNA. The sample records 230,000 or so clones, around four fifths being singletons. V dropped 4 bases and J dropped 5; count of bases not matched to a gene: 6. The CDR3 extends over 15 amino acids. Germline CDR1 SGHNT, CDR2 YYREEE (reference sequence). Sequencing used peripheral blood. The sequence derives from a middle-aged man with active or convalescent COVID-19. V gene TRBV5-4 combines with J gene TRBJ2-1; 10 positions agree with TRBD1. The CDR3 loop is CASSIAGTGDNEQFF. As DNA, the CDR3 is TGTGCCAGCAGCATTGCCGGGACAGGGGACAATGAGCAGTTCTTC.